The rows below give T cell receptor beta chains drawn from one sample of a study of T cells in localized non-small cell lung cancer. Clones were sequenced by immunoSEQ multiplex PCR, and TCRdb holds only the in-frame ones, with some missing. The data hold roughly 500 clones, with around a sixth observed a single time. Here the sequenced sample was lung tumor tissue, taken before any cancer treatment. The receptors stem from a man between 35 and 75 years old with stage III squamous cell lung carcinoma. Both conserved end residues are part of each CDR3. The order of the fields is J gene, clone size, V gene, D gene, CDR3 protein, CDR3 DNA. The D gene is left open where the match is weak. The size entry is marked missing in some rows and otherwise reads once, few, many or a size class.

>TRBJ1-5|medium-sized|TRBV7-5|-
CASSFIGGPNQPQHF
TGTGCCAGCAGCTTTATCGGGGGACCTAATCAGCCCCAGCATTTT
>TRBJ1-1|hyperexpanded|TRBV11-3|-
CASSLNRGESEAFF
TGTGCCAGCAGCTTAAACCGGGGAGAGAGTGAAGCTTTCTTT
>TRBJ1-5|large|TRBV11-3|TRBD1
CASSPEGTGEPNQPQHF
TGTGCCAGCAGCCCAGAGGGGACAGGCGAGCCTAATCAGCCCCAGCATTTT
>TRBJ1-6|once|TRBV30|-
CAWSTDSYNSPLHF
TGTGCCTGGAGTACGGACAGTTATAATTCACCCCTCCACTTT
>TRBJ2-1|few|TRBV6-8|TRBD1
CASSFGQGVDNEQFF
TGTGCCAGCAGTTTCGGACAGGGTGTCGACAATGAGCAGTTCTTC
>TRBJ1-1|few|TRBV30|-
CAWGQGQPNTEAFF
TGTGCCTGGGGACAAGGACAGCCGAACACTGAAGCTTTCTTT
>TRBJ2-1|large|TRBV6-8|TRBD1
CASKDRGQYNEQFF
TGTGCCAGCAAGGACAGGGGGCAGTACAATGAGCAGTTCTTC
>TRBJ2-1|-|TRBV6-8|-
CASSYLTAYPTNEQFF
TGTGCCAGCAGTTACTTGACTGCTTATCCCACGAATGAGCAGTTCTTC
>TRBJ2-6|-|TRBV19|-
CASSLNGPPGANVLTF
TGTGCCAGTAGTTTGAACGGGCCCCCTGGGGCCAACGTCCTGACTTTC
>TRBJ2-2|once|TRBV5-1|-
CASSLDGFNTGELFF
TGCGCCAGCAGCTTGGACGGATTTAACACCGGGGAGCTGTTTTTT
>TRBJ2-2|few|TRBV2|TRBD2
CASSLAGYTGELFF
TGTGCCAGCAGCCTAGCGGGCTACACCGGGGAGCTGTTTTTT
>TRBJ2-2|-|TRBV30|-
CAWSVSRATGELFF
TGTGCCTGGAGTGTATCCAGGGCCACCGGGGAGCTGTTTTTT
>TRBJ1-1|-|TRBV10-3|-
CAISESRRSTEAFF
TGTGCCATCAGTGAGTCGAGGAGAAGCACTGAAGCTTTCTTT
>TRBJ2-3|-|TRBV19|-
CASSMGYVTDTQYF
TGTGCCAGTAGTATGGGCTATGTCACAGATACGCAGTATTTT
>TRBJ1-1|-|TRBV11-3|-
CASSLNHQNTEAFF
TGTGCCAGCAGCTTAAATCACCAGAACACTGAAGCTTTCTTT
>TRBJ1-1|few|TRBV18|TRBD1
CASSLDRVNTEAFF
TGTGCCAGCTCATTGGACAGGGTGAACACTGAAGCTTTCTTT
>TRBJ1-5|-|TRBV9|-
CASSVGSSNQPQHF
TGTGCCAGCAGCGTAGGATCTAGCAATCAGCCCCAGCATTTT
>TRBJ1-6|-|TRBV30|-
CAWSKEGYNSPLHF
TGTGCCTGGAGTAAGGAGGGTTATAATTCACCCCTCCACTTT
>TRBJ1-1|few|TRBV9|-
CASSLRGVNTEAFF
TGTGCCAGCAGCTTAAGGGGGGTGAACACTGAAGCTTTCTTT
>TRBJ2-2|large|TRBV28|-
CASRSALQGSTGELFF
TGTGCCAGCAGATCGGCTTTACAGGGATCCACCGGGGAGCTGTTTTTT
>TRBJ1-2|few|TRBV28|-
CASSTPGPEVGGYTF
TGTGCCAGCAGTACCCCGGGCCCAGAGGTTGGGGGCTACACCTTC
>TRBJ2-2|large|TRBV11-3|TRBD1
CASSLGTVTGELFF
TGTGCCAGCAGCTTGGGGACAGTTACCGGGGAGCTGTTTTTT
>TRBJ1-1|few|TRBV14|-
CASSQRLPLNTEAFF
TGTGCCAGCAGCCAACGCCTCCCCCTGAACACTGAAGCTTTCTTT
>TRBJ2-3|-|TRBV9|-
CASSVRVSTDTQYF
TGTGCCAGCAGCGTCAGGGTTAGCACAGATACGCAGTATTTT
>TRBJ1-4|large|TRBV11-3|TRBD1
CASSQGGQSNEKLFF
TGTGCCAGCAGCCAAGGGGGCCAGTCTAATGAAAAACTGTTTTTT
>TRBJ1-6|-|TRBV6-8|-
CASILRTEVGTSPLHF
TGTGCCAGCATTTTACGGACAGAAGTAGGTACTTCACCCCTCCACTTT
>TRBJ1-1|-|TRBV9|TRBD1
CASSFGQGGSEAFF
TGTGCCAGCAGCTTTGGACAGGGGGGATCTGAAGCTTTCTTT
>TRBJ2-1|-|TRBV15|-
CATSRGEGQNEQFF
TGTGCCACCAGCAGAGGTGAGGGGCAGAATGAGCAGTTCTTC
>TRBJ1-6|-|TRBV11-3|TRBD1
CASSRRRGNNSPLHF
TGTGCCAGCAGCAGACGCAGGGGGAATAATTCACCCCTCCACTTT
>TRBJ1-1|-|TRBV6-7|-
CATRGNTEAFF
TGTGCCACACGGGGAAACACTGAAGCTTTCTTT
>TRBJ2-3|-|TRBV18|TRBD1
CAILNTEQGITDTQYF
TGTGCCATCCTAAACACGGAACAGGGGATCACAGATACGCAGTATTTT
>TRBJ2-2|-|TRBV19|-
CASSTRGGWQSGELFF
TGTGCCAGTAGTACCCGAGGGGGTTGGCAGAGCGGGGAGCTGTTTTTT
>TRBJ1-2|-|TRBV6-7|-
CASSYPNRALEGYTF
TGTGCCAGCAGTTACCCCAACCGGGCTTTGGAGGGCTACACCTTC
>TRBJ1-6|medium-sized|TRBV11-3|TRBD1
CASSSAGTEYNSPLHF
TGTGCCAGCAGCTCTGCTGGGACAGAATATAATTCACCCCTCCACTTT
>TRBJ1-1|large|TRBV19|-
CASSVTASITEAFF
TGTGCCAGTAGTGTGACAGCTAGTATCACTGAAGCTTTCTTT
>TRBJ2-7|few|TRBV28|-
CASGSQRYEQYF
TGTGCCAGCGGGTCCCAAAGGTACGAGCAGTACTTC
>TRBJ2-3|-|TRBV11-3|TRBD2
CASSWGLAGATDTQYF
TGTGCCAGCAGCTGGGGACTAGCGGGGGCCACAGATACGCAGTATTTT
>TRBJ2-5|-|TRBV19|-
CASRHGWTQYF
TGTGCCAGTAGACACGGATGGACCCAGTACTTC
>TRBJ1-5|few|TRBV11-3|-
CASSLERSNQPQHF
TGTGCCAGCAGCTTAGAAAGGTCGAATCAGCCCCAGCATTTT
>TRBJ1-4|few|TRBV5-1|-
CASSLNGVGRAFEKLFF
TGCGCCAGCAGCTTGAACGGCGTCGGCAGGGCCTTTGAAAAACTGTTTTTT
>TRBJ1-5|-|TRBV19|TRBD1
CASSPLTGGLLNQPQHF
TGTGCCAGTAGTCCGCTCACAGGGGGCCTACTTAATCAGCCCCAGCATTTT